One and the same sample provided the 7 T cell receptor beta chains below, sequenced in a study of blood T cell repertoires in COVID-19. Assay used: immunoSEQ multiplex PCR; TCRdb lists only in-frame clones, some missing. The sample has about 150,000 clones, about nine tenths seen once. Specimen: peripheral blood. These receptors all come from a woman in her 70s with acute or convalescent COVID-19.

The chain's CDR3 is CASGTGTSYEQYF. CDR3 sequence (DNA): TGTGCCAGCGGGACAGGGACTTCCTACGAGCAGTACTTC. The gene calls are TRBV27 and TRBJ2-7; 9 bases fit TRBD1. This CDR3 comprises 13 residues. Looked up from germline, CDR1 is MNHEY and CDR2 is SMNVEV (reference sequence). Germline trimming cut 8 bases from V and 1 base from J; bases unmatched to any gene: 3.

Only a few counts were recorded for this clone. The V gene is TRBV9, the J gene TRBJ1-2; a possible D gene is TRBD1 (5 bases). CDR1 is SGDLS and CDR2 is YYNGEE in the germline V gene. Trimming removed 0 bases at V and 7 bases at J, with 10 bases between. This CDR3 is built from 13 residues. CDR3 region: CASSVVGGSGYTF. CDR3 sequence (DNA): TGTGCCAGCAGCGTAGTGGGGGGAAGTGGCTACACCTTC.

The chain couples TRBV18 to TRBJ2-7; 12 bases match TRBD2. CDR3 length: 15 residues. Germline trimming cut 0 bases from V and 7 bases from J; bases unmatched to any gene: 4. CDR1 is KGHSH, CDR2 LQKENI, per germline. CDR3 DNA: TGTGCCAGCTCACCACCAGAACTAGCGGGGGGTGAGCAGTACTTC. This encodes CASSPPELAGGEQYF.

The chain employs TRBV7-2 and TRBJ2-3, with D possibly matching TRBD1 (7 bases). V lost 5 bases, J lost 4 bases, and 19 bases lay in between. Germline loops: CDR1 SGHTA, CDR2 FQGNSA. The CDR3 has 16 residues. CDR3 nucleotides: TGTGCCAGCAGCCGCGGCGGGACAGCCATGCCAGATACGCAGTATTTT. Translated: CASSRGGTAMPDTQYF.

The V and J genes are TRBV5-1 and TRBJ1-4; 7 positions match TRBD1. V was clipped by 0 bases and J by 8 bases; unmatched bases: 10. The CDR3 is 16 residues long. CDR1 is SGHRS and CDR2 is YFSETQ in the germline V gene. In nucleotides, the CDR3 is TGCGCCAGCAGCTTGGCTCCTCAGGGGGTCAACGAAAAACTGTTTTTT. The encoded protein is CASSLAPQGVNEKLFF. Together with reference TRBV5-1 and TRBJ1-4, the CDR3 gives the full variable domain: KAGVTQTPRYLIKTRGQQVTLSCSPISGHRSVSWYQQTPGQGLQFLFEYFSETQRNKGNFPGRFSGRQFSNSRSEMNVSTLELGDSALYLCASSLAPQGVNEKLFFGSGTQLSVL.

This sequence joins TRBV2 and TRBJ1-5; D is possibly TRBD1 (6 bases). V was clipped by 5 bases and J by 0 bases, with 11 bases between them. The CDR3 runs 15 residues. Germline values: CDR1 SNHLY, CDR2 FYNNEI. CDR3 sequence (DNA): TGTGCCAGCAGTCCGGGACACTATAGCAATCAGCCCCAGCATTTT. This codes for CASSPGHYSNQPQHF.

This rearrangement joins TRBV6-5 to TRBJ1-6; tentative D call: TRBD1 (6 bases). The CDR3 is 14 amino acids. CDR1 is MNHEY and CDR2 is SVGAGI in the germline V gene. V lost 6 bases and J lost 11, with 17 bases in between. The CDR3 reads CASSVGGGSAPLHF. The DNA of the CDR3 is TGTGCCAGCAGCGTAGGGGGGGGCTCGGCACCCCTCCACTTT.